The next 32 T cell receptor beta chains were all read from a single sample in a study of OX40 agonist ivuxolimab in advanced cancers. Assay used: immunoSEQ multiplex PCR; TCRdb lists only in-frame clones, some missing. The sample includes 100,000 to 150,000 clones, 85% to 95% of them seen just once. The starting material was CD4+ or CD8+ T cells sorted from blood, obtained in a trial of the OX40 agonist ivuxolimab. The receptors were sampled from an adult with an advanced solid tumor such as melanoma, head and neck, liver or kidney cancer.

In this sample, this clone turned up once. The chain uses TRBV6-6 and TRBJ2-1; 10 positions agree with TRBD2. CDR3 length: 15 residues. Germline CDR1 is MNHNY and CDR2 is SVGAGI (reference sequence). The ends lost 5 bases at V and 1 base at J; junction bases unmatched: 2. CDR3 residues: CASSLAGASYNEQFF. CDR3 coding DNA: TGTGCCAGCAGTCTAGCGGGGGCTTCCTACAATGAGCAGTTCTTC.

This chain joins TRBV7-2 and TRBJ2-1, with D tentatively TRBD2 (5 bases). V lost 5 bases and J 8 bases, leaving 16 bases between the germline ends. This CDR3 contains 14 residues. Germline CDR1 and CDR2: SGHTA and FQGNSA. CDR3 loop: CASSPVLASDEQFF. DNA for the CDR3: TGTGCCAGCAGCCCCGTGCTAGCTTCAGATGAGCAGTTCTTC.

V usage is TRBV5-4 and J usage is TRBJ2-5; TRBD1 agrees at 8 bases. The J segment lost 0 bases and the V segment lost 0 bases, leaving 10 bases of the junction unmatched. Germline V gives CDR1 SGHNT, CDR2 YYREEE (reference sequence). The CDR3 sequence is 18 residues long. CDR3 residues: CASSLAPDREWNQETQYF. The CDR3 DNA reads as TGTGCCAGCAGCTTGGCCCCGGACAGGGAATGGAACCAAGAGACCCAGTACTTC.

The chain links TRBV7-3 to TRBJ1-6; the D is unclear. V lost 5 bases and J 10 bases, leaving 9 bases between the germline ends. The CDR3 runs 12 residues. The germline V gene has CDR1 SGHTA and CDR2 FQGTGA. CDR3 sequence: CASSPPGSPLHF. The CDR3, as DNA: TGTGCCAGCAGCCCTCCAGGCTCACCCCTCCACTTT.

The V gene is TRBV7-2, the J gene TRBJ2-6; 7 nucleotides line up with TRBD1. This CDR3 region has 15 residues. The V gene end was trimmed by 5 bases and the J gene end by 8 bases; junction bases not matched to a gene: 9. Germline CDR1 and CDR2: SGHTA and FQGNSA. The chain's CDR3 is CASSPQTGKTNVLTF. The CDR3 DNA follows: TGTGCCAGCAGCCCGCAGACAGGGAAAACCAACGTCCTGACTTTC.

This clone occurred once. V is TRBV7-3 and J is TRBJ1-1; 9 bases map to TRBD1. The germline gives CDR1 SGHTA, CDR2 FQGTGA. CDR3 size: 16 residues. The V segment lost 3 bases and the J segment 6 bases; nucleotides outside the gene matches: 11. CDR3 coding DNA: TGTGCCAGCAGCTTTACACAACCGGGACAGGGCGCTGAAGCTTTCTTT. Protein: CASSFTQPGQGAEAFF. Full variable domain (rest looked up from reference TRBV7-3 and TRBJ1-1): GAGVSQTPSNKVTEKGKYVELRCDPISGHTALYWYRQSLGQGPEFLIYFQGTGAADDSGLPNDRFFAVRPEGSVSTLKIQRTERGDSAVYLCASSFTQPGQGAEAFFGQGTRLTVV.

This chain's CDR3 is CASRTGPNSPLHF. In DNA, the CDR3 is TGTGCCAGCAGGACAGGGCCAAATTCACCCCTCCACTTT. This rearrangement joins TRBV2 to TRBJ1-6; 7 bases fit TRBD1. The V segment lost 6 bases and the J segment 7 bases; nucleotides outside the gene matches: 3. This CDR3 contains 13 residues. The germline CDR1 and CDR2 sequences are SNHLY and FYNNEI.

The CDR3 is CASSSPPSMKGEQYF. The CDR3 coding sequence is TGTGCCAGCAGTTCCCCCCCCTCCATGAAAGGGGAGCAGTACTTC. The chain recombines TRBV28 with TRBJ2-7; D not certain. The CDR3 length is 15 residues. Germline V gene data show CDR1 as MDHEN and CDR2 as SYDVKM. V was shortened by 4 bases and J by 7 bases, with 20 bases between the two germline ends.

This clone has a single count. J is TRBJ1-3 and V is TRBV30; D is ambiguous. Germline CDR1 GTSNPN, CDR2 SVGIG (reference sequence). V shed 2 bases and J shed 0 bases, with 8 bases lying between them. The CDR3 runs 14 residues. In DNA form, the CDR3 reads TGTGCCTGGAGTATGTGGGGCTCTGGAAACACCATATATTTT. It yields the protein CAWSMWGSGNTIYF. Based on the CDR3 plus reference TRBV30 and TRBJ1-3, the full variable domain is SQTIHQWPATLVQPVGSPLSLECTVEGTSNPNLYWYRQAAGRGLQLLFYSVGIGQISSEVPQNLSASRPQDRQFILSSKKLLLSDSGFYLCAWSMWGSGNTIYFGEGSWLTVV.

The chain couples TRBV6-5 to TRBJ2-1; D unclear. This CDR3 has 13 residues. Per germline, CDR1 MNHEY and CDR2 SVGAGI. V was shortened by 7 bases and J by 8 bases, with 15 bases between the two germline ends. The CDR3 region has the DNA TGTGCCAGCACTTCGCGCGCCGGGTATGAGCAGTTCTTC. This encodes CASTSRAGYEQFF.

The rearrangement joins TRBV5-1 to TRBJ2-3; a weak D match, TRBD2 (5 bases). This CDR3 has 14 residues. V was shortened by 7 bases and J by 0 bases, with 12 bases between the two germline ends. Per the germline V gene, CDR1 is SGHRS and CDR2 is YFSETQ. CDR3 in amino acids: CASGPERSTDTQYF. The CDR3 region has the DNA TGCGCCAGCGGCCCGGAGCGGAGCACAGATACGCAGTATTTT.

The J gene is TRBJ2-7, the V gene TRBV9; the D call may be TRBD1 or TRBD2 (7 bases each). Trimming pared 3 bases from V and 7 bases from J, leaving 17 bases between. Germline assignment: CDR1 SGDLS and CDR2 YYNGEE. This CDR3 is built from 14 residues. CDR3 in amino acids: CASSAHDREGEQYF. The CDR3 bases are TGTGCCAGCAGCGCCCATGACAGGGAGGGAGAGCAGTACTTC.

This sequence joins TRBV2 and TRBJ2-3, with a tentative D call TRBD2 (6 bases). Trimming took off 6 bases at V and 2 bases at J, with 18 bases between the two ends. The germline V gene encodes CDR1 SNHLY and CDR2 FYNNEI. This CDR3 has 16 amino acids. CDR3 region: CASRNTGTPYTDTQYF. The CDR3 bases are TGTGCCAGCAGGAACACCGGGACTCCCTACACAGATACGCAGTATTTT. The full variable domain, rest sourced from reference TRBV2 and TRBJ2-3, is EPEVTQTPSHQVTQMGQEVILRCVPISNHLYFYWYRQILGQKVEFLVSFYNNEISEKSEIFDDQFSVERPDGSNFTLKIRSTKLEDSAMYFCASRNTGTPYTDTQYFGPGTRLTVL.

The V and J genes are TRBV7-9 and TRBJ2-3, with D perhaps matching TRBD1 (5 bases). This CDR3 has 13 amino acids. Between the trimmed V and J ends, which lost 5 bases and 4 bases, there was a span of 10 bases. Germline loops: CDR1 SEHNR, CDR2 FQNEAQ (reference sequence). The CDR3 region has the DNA TGTGCCAGCAGCACACAACAGGCAGATACGCAGTATTTT. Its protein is CASSTQQADTQYF.

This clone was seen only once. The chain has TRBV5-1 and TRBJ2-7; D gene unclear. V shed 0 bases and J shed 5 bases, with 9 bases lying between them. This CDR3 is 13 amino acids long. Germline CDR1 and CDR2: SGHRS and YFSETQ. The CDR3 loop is CASSLGDMDEQYF. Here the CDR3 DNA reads TGCGCCAGCAGCTTGGGTGACATGGACGAGCAGTACTTC.

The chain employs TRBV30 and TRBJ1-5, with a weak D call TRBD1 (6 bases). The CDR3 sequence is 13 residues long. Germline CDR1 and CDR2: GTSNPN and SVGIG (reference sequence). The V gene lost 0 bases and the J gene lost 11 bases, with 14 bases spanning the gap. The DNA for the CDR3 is TGTGCCTGGAGTGTCTCGACAGGAGGGGCCCAGCATTTT. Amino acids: CAWSVSTGGAQHF.

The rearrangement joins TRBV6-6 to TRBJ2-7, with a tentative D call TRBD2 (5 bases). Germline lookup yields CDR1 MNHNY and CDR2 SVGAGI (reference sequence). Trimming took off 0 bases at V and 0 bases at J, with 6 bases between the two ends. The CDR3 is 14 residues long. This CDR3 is CASSYSRDSYEQYF. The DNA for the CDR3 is TGTGCCAGCAGTTACTCCCGGGACTCCTACGAGCAGTACTTC.

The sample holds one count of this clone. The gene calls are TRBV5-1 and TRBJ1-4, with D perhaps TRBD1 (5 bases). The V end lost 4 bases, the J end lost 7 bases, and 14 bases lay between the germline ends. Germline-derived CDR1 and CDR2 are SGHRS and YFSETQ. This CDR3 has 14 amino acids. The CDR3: CASSQGTAREKLFF. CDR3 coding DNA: TGCGCCAGCAGCCAAGGGACGGCGCGTGAAAAACTGTTTTTT.

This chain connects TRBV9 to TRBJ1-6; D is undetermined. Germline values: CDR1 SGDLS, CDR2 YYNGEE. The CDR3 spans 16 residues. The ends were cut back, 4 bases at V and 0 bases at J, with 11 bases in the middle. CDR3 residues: CASSPSGSSYNSPLHF. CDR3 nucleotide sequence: TGTGCCAGCAGCCCAAGCGGGAGCTCCTATAATTCACCCCTCCACTTT.

The CDR3: CASSPYGRDRDGYTF. The DNA of the CDR3 is TGTGCCAGCTCACCCTATGGGAGGGACAGGGACGGCTACACCTTC. The chain combines TRBV18 with TRBJ1-2; 9 bases are shared with TRBD1. The CDR3 has 15 residues. CDR1 KGHSH and CDR2 LQKENI come from the germline V gene. V lost 3 bases, J lost 8 bases, and 10 bases stayed unmatched.

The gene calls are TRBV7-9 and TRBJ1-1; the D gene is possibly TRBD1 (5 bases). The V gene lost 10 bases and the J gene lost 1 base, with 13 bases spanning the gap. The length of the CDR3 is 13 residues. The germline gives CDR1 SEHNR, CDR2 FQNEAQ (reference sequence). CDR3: CAIAGTPNTEAFF. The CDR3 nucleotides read TGTGCCATCGCCGGGACGCCGAACACTGAAGCTTTCTTT.

The CDR3 bases are TGTGCCACTGAGAAGACACGACTTAGCAGTGAGCAGTTCTTC. Protein product: CATEKTRLSSEQFF. The chain uses TRBV5-6 and TRBJ2-1; D gene unclear. CDR3 length: 14 amino acids. V lost 9 bases and J 9 bases, leaving 22 bases between the germline ends. Germline lookup yields CDR1 SGHDT and CDR2 YYEEEE.

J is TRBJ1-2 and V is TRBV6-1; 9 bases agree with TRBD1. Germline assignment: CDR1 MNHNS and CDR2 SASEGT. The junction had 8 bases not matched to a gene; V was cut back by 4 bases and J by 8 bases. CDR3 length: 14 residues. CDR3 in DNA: TGTGCCAGCAGTGCCCGGACAGGGGCGCCGGGCTACACCTTC. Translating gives CASSARTGAPGYTF.

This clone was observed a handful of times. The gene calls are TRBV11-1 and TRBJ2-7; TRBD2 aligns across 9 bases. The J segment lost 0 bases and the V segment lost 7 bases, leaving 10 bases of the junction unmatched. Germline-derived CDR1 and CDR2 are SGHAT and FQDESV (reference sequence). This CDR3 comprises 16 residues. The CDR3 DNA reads TGTGCCAGCACCGCGGGGGCGGGAGGGGTCTCCTACGAGCAGTACTTC. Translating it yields CASTAGAGGVSYEQYF.

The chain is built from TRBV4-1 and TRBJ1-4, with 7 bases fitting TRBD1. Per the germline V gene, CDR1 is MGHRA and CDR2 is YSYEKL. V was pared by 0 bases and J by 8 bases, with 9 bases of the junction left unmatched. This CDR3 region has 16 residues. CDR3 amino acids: CASSQDGAGGREKLFF. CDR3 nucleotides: TGCGCCAGCAGCCAAGATGGGGCAGGGGGAAGAGAAAAACTGTTTTTT.

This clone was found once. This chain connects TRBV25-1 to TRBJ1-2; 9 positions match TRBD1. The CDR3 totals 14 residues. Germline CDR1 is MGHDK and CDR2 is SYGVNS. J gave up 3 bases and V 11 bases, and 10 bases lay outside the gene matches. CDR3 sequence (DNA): TGTGCCTCCAAGGGCACAGGGGGCGACTATGGCTACACCTTC. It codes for CASKGTGGDYGYTF.

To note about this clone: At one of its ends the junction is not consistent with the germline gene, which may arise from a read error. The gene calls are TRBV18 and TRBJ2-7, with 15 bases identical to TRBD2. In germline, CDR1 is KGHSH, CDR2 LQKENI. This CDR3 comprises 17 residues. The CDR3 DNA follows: TGTGCCAGCTCACCTTCGGGACTAGCGGGAGGCACCTACGGGCAGTACTTC. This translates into CASSPSGLAGGTYGQYF.

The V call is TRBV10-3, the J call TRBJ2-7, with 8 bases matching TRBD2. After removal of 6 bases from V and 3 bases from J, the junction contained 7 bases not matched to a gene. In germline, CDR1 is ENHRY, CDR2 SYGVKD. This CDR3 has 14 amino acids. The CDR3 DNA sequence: TGTGCCATCAGCCCCGGGACTAGTCTCTACGAGCAGTACTTC. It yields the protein CAISPGTSLYEQYF.

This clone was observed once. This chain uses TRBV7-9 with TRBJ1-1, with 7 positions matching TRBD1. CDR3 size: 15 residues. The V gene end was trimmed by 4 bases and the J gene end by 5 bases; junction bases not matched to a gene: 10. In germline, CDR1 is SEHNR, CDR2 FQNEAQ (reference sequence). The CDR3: CASSSLTGKLTEAFF. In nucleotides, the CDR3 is TGTGCCAGCAGCTCCCTGACAGGGAAGTTAACTGAAGCTTTCTTT. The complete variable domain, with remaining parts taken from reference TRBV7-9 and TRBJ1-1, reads DTGVSQNPRHKITKRGQNVTFRCDPISEHNRLYWYRQTLGQGPEFLTYFQNEAQLEKSRLLSDRFSAERPKGSFSTLEIQRTEQGDSAMYLCASSSLTGKLTEAFFGQGTRLTVV.

CDR3 residues: CASRITGRSYTF. CDR3 coding DNA: TGTGCCAGCAGGATCACGGGGAGGAGCTACACCTTC. V and J are TRBV28 and TRBJ1-2, with unresolved D. The germline V and J ends were trimmed by 6 bases and 9 bases, with 14 bases remaining between them. This CDR3 region has 12 residues. Germline V gene sequence: CDR1 MDHEN, CDR2 SYDVKM.

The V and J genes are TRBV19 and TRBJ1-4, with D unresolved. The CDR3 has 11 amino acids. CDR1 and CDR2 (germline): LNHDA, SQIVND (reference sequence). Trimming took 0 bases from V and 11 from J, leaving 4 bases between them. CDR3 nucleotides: TGTGCCAGTAGTATAGAGTCTAAACTGTTTTTT. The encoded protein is CASSIESKLFF.

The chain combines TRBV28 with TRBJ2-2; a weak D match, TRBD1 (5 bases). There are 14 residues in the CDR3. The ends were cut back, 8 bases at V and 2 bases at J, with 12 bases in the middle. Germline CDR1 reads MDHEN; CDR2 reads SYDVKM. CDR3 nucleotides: TGTGCCAGCTGGGGCCTCCTAAACACCGGGGAGCTGTTTTTT. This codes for CASWGLLNTGELFF.